The present T cell receptor (beta chain) was sequenced within a study of control samples from healthy donors and cancer patients. Here immunoSEQ multiplex PCR was the method, and the copy in TCRdb shows in-frame clones only, minus some. The sample consists of around 57,000 clones, around 90% of them appearing once. Germline values: CDR1 SGHNT, CDR2 YYREEE (reference sequence). The CDR3 has 14 residues. V lost 4 bases to trimming and J lost 6 bases; unmatched junction nucleotides: 6. The receptor's source is a man aged 30-40 years with colorectal cancer. The source material was PBMCs. The rearrangement joins TRBV5-4 to TRBJ1-2; 10 positions match TRBD1. CDR3 loop: CASSQPGTGDGYTF. The CDR3 DNA sequence: TGTGCCAGCAGCCAACCCGGGACAGGGGATGGCTACACCTTC.